The 24 T cell receptor beta chains presented below share a single source sample, sequenced in a study of blood T cell repertoires in COVID-19. TCRdb's table, derived via immunoSEQ multiplex PCR, lists solely in-frame clones and lacks some. This sample yields 250,000 to 400,000 clones, of which about nine tenths are seen a single time; 2% to 3% belongs to the top ten. Sequencing was done on a sample of PBMCs or T cells enriched from blood (not recorded which). The receptors derive from a man aged 55 to 69 who had recovered from COVID-19.

The rearrangement links TRBV19 to TRBJ1-4, with D possibly being TRBD1 (5 bases). CDR1 LNHDA and CDR2 SQIVND come from the germline V gene (reference sequence). The CDR3 contains 15 residues. V was shortened by 4 bases and J by 2 bases, with 11 bases between the two germline ends. As DNA, the CDR3 is TGTGCCAGTAGTAAGGGGCTTGTGACTAATGAAAAACTGTTTTTT. It codes for CASSKGLVTNEKLFF.

The CDR3 DNA is TGTGCCAGCAGTTGGAGAGGGGGTTCCGGAAACACCATATATTTT. Protein product: CASSWRGGSGNTIYF. This chain connects TRBV6-5 to TRBJ1-3, with a possible D match to TRBD1 (6 bases). CDR3 length equals 15 residues. V gave up 4 bases and J gave up 4 bases, with 14 bases separating them. Germline V gene data show CDR1 as MNHEY and CDR2 as SVGAGI.

The chain couples TRBV9 to TRBJ2-7; 10 bases align to TRBD2. The CDR3 sequence is 14 residues long. Germline values: CDR1 SGDLS, CDR2 YYNGEE. The V and J ends lost 2 bases and 6 bases, in that order; junction bases with no gene match: 5. The CDR3, as DNA: TGTGCCAGCAGCGTGGCGGGACTAGCGACCGAGCAGTACTTC. It is translated as CASSVAGLATEQYF.

This chain links TRBV6-5 with TRBJ2-1; TRBD2 aligns across 12 bases. V lost 10 bases to trimming and J lost 7 bases; unmatched junction nucleotides: 11. The CDR3 covers 15 residues. The germline V gene encodes CDR1 MNHEY and CDR2 SVGAGI. Here the CDR3 reads CATTRTSGTRNEQFF. DNA of the CDR3: TGTGCCACCACGCGGACTAGCGGGACTAGGAATGAGCAGTTCTTC.

The gene calls are TRBV14 and TRBJ1-2; perhaps TRBD1 as D (6 bases). Germline V gives CDR1 SGHDN, CDR2 FVKESK. The CDR3 covers 17 residues. V was cut by 0 bases and J by 7 bases, with 21 bases left in between. The CDR3 region is CASSQESYTLRGGGYTF. CDR3 DNA: TGTGCCAGCAGCCAAGAAAGTTACACCTTGAGAGGGGGTGGCTACACCTTC.

The J gene is TRBJ2-7, the V gene TRBV19, with 8 positions matching TRBD1. Germline V CDR1 and CDR2: LNHDA, SQIVND (reference sequence). There are 13 residues in the CDR3. V shed 10 bases and J 4 bases; nucleotides not matched to a gene: 9. The CDR3 region is CANRDRKTYEQYF. The CDR3 DNA reads as TGTGCCAATCGGGACAGGAAAACATACGAGCAGTACTTC.

The chain joins TRBV4-1 to TRBJ1-2, with 9 bases that match TRBD1. Germline V gene data show CDR1 as MGHRA and CDR2 as YSYEKL. CDR3 length: 16 residues. The ends lost 2 bases at V and 4 bases at J; junction bases unmatched: 8. The CDR3 nucleotides are TGCGCCAGCAGCCAAACGAGGGACAGGGAGAGCTATGGCTACACCTTC. It translates to CASSQTRDRESYGYTF.

V is TRBV30 and J is TRBJ2-5, with D possibly matching TRBD2 (6 bases). The CDR3 has 12 residues. Germline assignment: CDR1 GTSNPN and CDR2 SVGIG (reference sequence). V was shortened by 0 bases and J by 4 bases, with 6 bases between the two germline ends. The CDR3 DNA sequence: TGTGCCTGGAGTGTACTAGCAGAGACCCAGTACTTC. Translated: CAWSVLAETQYF.

The chain carries TRBV7-9 and TRBJ2-5, with D possibly matching TRBD2 (5 bases). The germline V gene has CDR1 SEHNR and CDR2 FQNEAQ (reference sequence). V gave up 3 bases and J gave up 6 bases, with 17 bases separating them. The CDR3 runs to 15 residues. The CDR3 DNA sequence: TGTGCCAGCAGCTTGGGTCGAGGGTTCGAGCAGACCCAGTACTTC. Amino acid sequence: CASSLGRGFEQTQYF.

Only one count was recorded for this clone. The chain combines TRBV27 with TRBJ2-3; D possibly corresponds to TRBD1 (6 bases). Trimming removed 3 bases at V and 5 bases at J, with 18 bases between. From germline, CDR1 is MNHEY and CDR2 SMNVEV (reference sequence). The CDR3 spans 16 residues. CDR3 region: CASSFTGHQAVDTQYF. The CDR3 nucleotides are TGTGCCAGCAGTTTCACGGGACACCAAGCTGTAGATACGCAGTATTTT.

The genes are TRBV25-1 and TRBJ2-1; TRBD2 matches 11 bases. J gave up 8 bases and V 5 bases, and 11 bases lay outside the gene matches. There are 16 residues in the CDR3. Looked up from germline, CDR1 is MGHDK and CDR2 is SYGVNS. The CDR3 DNA is TGTGCCAGCAGTACTGGACTAGCGGGTACTCTTTATGAGCAGTTCTTC. The encoded protein is CASSTGLAGTLYEQFF.

The chain recombines TRBV2 with TRBJ1-6; 9 nucleotides align to TRBD1. V trimming: 8 bases; J trimming: 8 bases; junction bases outside the gene matches: 7. Germline CDR1 SNHLY, CDR2 FYNNEI. The CDR3 totals 14 residues. CDR3 sequence: CASGQGRSDSPLHF. DNA of the CDR3: TGTGCCAGCGGACAGGGGCGGTCGGATTCACCCCTCCACTTT.

The chain recombines TRBV30 with TRBJ1-1; TRBD1 might be the D (5 bases). The CDR3 contains 15 residues. Per the germline V gene, CDR1 is GTSNPN and CDR2 is SVGIG (reference sequence). With 4 bases removed from V and 1 base from J, the gap between germline ends came to 16 bases. The CDR3 DNA reads TGTGCCTGGACCACACCCTTCGACAGGAACACTGAAGCTTTCTTT. This codes for CAWTTPFDRNTEAFF.

The rearrangement uses TRBV11-2 and TRBJ1-1; 7 nucleotides agree with TRBD1. The CDR3 totals 12 residues. In germline, CDR1 is SGHAT, CDR2 FQNNGV. The V gene end was trimmed by 5 bases and the J gene end by 11 bases; junction bases not matched to a gene: 8. The CDR3 spells CASSLTGVSAFF. The CDR3 DNA is TGTGCCAGCAGCCTTACAGGGGTTTCTGCTTTCTTT.

The rearrangement links TRBV5-4 to TRBJ2-7, with 10 bases that match TRBD1. Germline V CDR1 and CDR2: SGHNT, YYREEE (reference sequence). There are 15 residues in the CDR3. The V gene end was trimmed by 1 base and the J gene end by 4 bases; junction bases not matched to a gene: 5. The CDR3 protein is CASSLRQGAEYEQYF. The CDR3 DNA is TGTGCCAGCAGCTTGCGACAGGGGGCCGAGTACGAGCAGTACTTC. The whole variable domain, remainder taken from reference TRBV5-4 and TRBJ2-7, is ETGVTQSPTHLIKTRGQQVTLRCSSQSGHNTVSWYQQALGQGPQFIFQYYREEENGRGNFPPRFSGLQFPNYSSELNVNALELDDSALYLCASSLRQGAEYEQYFGPGTRLTVT.

The chain couples TRBV6-5 to TRBJ2-7; 8 positions match TRBD2. The CDR3 sequence is 14 residues long. V was clipped by 0 bases and J by 2 bases; unmatched bases: 0. CDR1 MNHEY and CDR2 SVGAGI come from the germline V gene. CDR3 amino acids: CASSYSSGAYEQYF. The CDR3 DNA reads TGTGCCAGCAGTTACTCTAGCGGGGCCTACGAGCAGTACTTC.

The chain joins TRBV2 to TRBJ1-6, with a tentative D call TRBD1 (6 bases). V dropped 4 bases and J dropped 9 bases, with 10 bases sitting between them. Germline V CDR1 and CDR2: SNHLY, FYNNEI. This CDR3 spans 13 amino acids. The CDR3 sequence is CASSVGQSSPLHF. The CDR3 DNA reads as TGTGCCAGCAGTGTGGGACAATCTTCACCCCTCCACTTT.

The chain is built from TRBV29-1 and TRBJ2-7; 11 bases fit TRBD1. V was clipped by 5 bases and J by 5 bases; unmatched bases: 5. The CDR3 is made up of 13 amino acids. CDR1 and CDR2 from the germline V gene are SQVTM and ANQGSEA. The CDR3, as DNA: TGCAGCGTTTCGGGACAGGGGGTTAACGAGCAGTACTTC. It is translated as CSVSGQGVNEQYF.

The chain recombines TRBV5-4 with TRBJ2-3; a weak D match, TRBD2 (5 bases). Germline V gene lookup returns CDR1 SGHNT and CDR2 YYREEE (reference sequence). V was shortened by 4 bases and J by 1 base, with 7 bases between the two germline ends. There are 13 residues in the CDR3. CDR3 region: CASSGGGTDTQYF. CDR3 nucleotides: TGTGCCAGCAGCGGAGGAGGCACAGATACGCAGTATTTT. Full variable domain (rest looked up from reference TRBV5-4 and TRBJ2-3): ETGVTQSPTHLIKTRGQQVTLRCSSQSGHNTVSWYQQALGQGPQFIFQYYREEENGRGNFPPRFSGLQFPNYSSELNVNALELDDSALYLCASSGGGTDTQYFGPGTRLTVL.

V is TRBV3-1 (or the pseudogene TRBV3-2) and J is TRBJ2-1; possibly TRBD2 for D (6 bases). CDR1 is LGHDT and CDR2 is YNNKEL in the germline V gene (reference sequence). With 3 bases removed from V and 12 bases from J, the gap between germline ends came to 15 bases. The CDR3 length is 13 residues. The CDR3 here is CASSQGLPTRQFF. The CDR3 coding sequence is TGTGCCAGCAGCCAGGGACTGCCTACCAGGCAGTTCTTC.

This rearrangement joins TRBV7-6 to TRBJ1-4; 9 nucleotides align to TRBD1. CDR1 is SGHVS and CDR2 is FNYEAQ in the germline V gene. Trimming at V came to 5 bases and at J to 8 bases, leaving 6 bases not matched to a gene. CDR3 size: 14 residues. CDR3 residues: CASSPGTGSEKLFF. CDR3 nucleotides: TGTGCCAGCAGCCCCGGGACAGGGAGCGAAAAACTGTTTTTT.

The chain recombines TRBV7-8 with TRBJ2-5; a weak D match, TRBD2 (5 bases). The CDR3 spans 15 residues. Germline V gene lookup returns CDR1 SGHVS and CDR2 FQNEAQ. V was pared by 1 base and J by 2 bases, with 11 bases between. The CDR3 sequence: CASSLVVGLQETQYF. The DNA of the CDR3 is TGTGCCAGCAGCTTAGTGGTAGGACTGCAAGAGACCCAGTACTTC. Supplemented by reference TRBV7-8 and TRBJ2-5, the full variable domain reads GAGVSQSPRYKVAKRGQDVALRCDPISGHVSLFWYQQALGQGPEFLTYFQNEAQLDKSGLPSDRFFAERPEGSVSTLKIQRTQQEDSAVYLCASSLVVGLQETQYFGPGTRLLVL.

V is TRBV25-1 and J is TRBJ1-1; the D is unclear. CDR1 MGHDK and CDR2 SYGVNS come from the germline V gene. V dropped 3 bases and J dropped 0 bases, with 5 bases sitting between them. The CDR3 has 13 amino acids. Here the CDR3 reads CASSDSVNTEAFF. CDR3 nucleotide sequence: TGTGCCAGCAGTGACAGCGTGAACACTGAAGCTTTCTTT.

The chain uses TRBV4-1 and TRBJ1-3; TRBD1 is a possible D gene (6 bases). The CDR3 loop spans 13 amino acids. Looked up from germline, CDR1 is MGHRA and CDR2 is YSYEKL. Trimming removed 0 bases from V and 13 bases from J, with 13 bases in between. In DNA form, the CDR3 reads TGCGCCAGCAGCCAAGATCCTGGGGGCCCGATATATTTT. It codes for CASSQDPGGPIYF.